These 31 T cell receptor beta chains were sequenced from one sample in a study of Graves' ophthalmopathy and Graves' hyperthyroidism. RNA transcripts were the source from which TCR beta CDR3 regions were amplified. Scientists carried out first-round RT-PCR using HTBI primers and then a second-round multiplex PCR. Using its own MiXCR run on the multiplex PCR reads, TCRdb lists one record per CDR3 protein. The data contain approximately 640,000 distinct CDR3 sequences, under 50% of them singletons. The sequencing input was peripheral blood. All receptors come from an adult man with Graves' ophthalmopathy.

The CDR3, as DNA: TGCAGCGTGGACAACTACAATGAGCAGTTCTTC. Protein product: CSVDNYNEQFF. The rearrangement links TRBV29-1 to TRBJ2-1, with D possibly matching TRBD1 (5 bases). This CDR3 contains 11 residues. Germline V gene data show CDR1 as SQVTM and CDR2 as ANQGSEA. V was shortened by 6 bases and J by 3 bases, with 6 bases between the two germline ends.

This clonotype has a handful of counts. This chain uses TRBV3-1 with TRBJ2-7, with D perhaps assigned TRBD1 or TRBD2 (5 bases each). This CDR3 is 15 amino acids long. The germline CDR1 and CDR2 sequences are LGHDT and YNNKEL (reference sequence). The V gene lost 5 bases and the J gene lost 2 bases, with 16 bases spanning the gap. The CDR3 sequence is CASSYGIDSAYEQYF. The CDR3, as DNA: TGTGCCAGCAGCTACGGGATCGACAGTGCCTACGAGCAGTACTTC.

There are many counts of this clonotype. The chain is built from TRBV2 and TRBJ2-5, with D possibly being TRBD2 (6 bases). Germline loops: CDR1 SNHLY, CDR2 FYNNEI. The CDR3 runs 13 residues. Trimming shortened V by 6 bases and J by 4 bases, and 12 bases separated the two germline ends. This chain's CDR3 is CASRVGGGETQYF. The CDR3 DNA reads TGTGCCAGCAGGGTGGGAGGTGGAGAGACCCAGTACTTC.

This clonotype has at least ten counts. CDR3 sequence (DNA): TGTGCCAGTAGTTCCCGGCCAGGGCTACGAGAACAGCCCCAGCATTTT. Translated, it gives CASSSRPGLREQPQHF. The chain recombines TRBV19 with TRBJ1-5, with a weak D call TRBD1 (5 bases). The length of the CDR3 is 16 residues. CDR1 and CDR2 from the germline V gene are LNHDA and SQIVND (reference sequence). The V end lost 5 bases, the J end lost 7 bases, and 21 bases lay between the germline ends.

This clonotype was detected once. This rearrangement joins TRBV29-1 to TRBJ2-7, with no clear D. Germline V CDR1 and CDR2: SQVTM, ANQGSEA. The CDR3 extends over 18 amino acids. Trimming pared 6 bases from V and 4 bases from J, leaving 31 bases between. The CDR3 nucleotides read TGCAGCGTCGCCAGCAGCCAAGGTCTCACTCGAAAGGTATACGAGCAGTACTTC. Amino acid sequence: CSVASSQGLTRKVYEQYF.

This clonotype showed up just a few times. V usage is TRBV7-2 and J usage is TRBJ2-3; 8 nucleotides align to TRBD2. The germline V gene has CDR1 SGHTA and CDR2 FQGNSA. CDR3 length: 14 amino acids. With 5 bases clipped from V and 2 bases from J, the junction kept 3 bases outside the gene matches. CDR3 nucleotides: TGTGCCAGCAGCACGGGACTAGTCACAGATACGCAGTATTTT. Protein product: CASSTGLVTDTQYF.

The chain has TRBV3-1 and TRBJ1-2, with 9 bases matching TRBD1. The length of the CDR3 is 13 residues. After removal of 1 base from V and 7 bases from J, the junction contained 1 base not matched to a gene. Germline V CDR1 and CDR2: LGHDT, YNNKEL (reference sequence). The CDR3 DNA reads TGTGCCAGCAGCCAAGCGGACAGGGGTGGCTACACCTTC. Translating gives CASSQADRGGYTF.

This clonotype occurred many times. The V and J genes are TRBV12-3 or TRBV12-4 and TRBJ1-5; TRBD1 is a possible D gene (5 bases). The V end lost 5 bases, the J end lost 0 bases, and 14 bases lay between the germline ends. CDR3 length: 16 residues. The CDR3 DNA reads as TGTGCCAGCAGTCAAGGGGTTCGATTTAGCAATCAGCCCCAGCATTTT. Protein product: CASSQGVRFSNQPQHF.

There are many counts of this clonotype. Relative to the germline gene, one junction end is altered; a read error may explain this. The chain has TRBV24-1 and TRBJ1-5; weak D call: TRBD1 (5 bases). The germline CDR1 and CDR2 sequences are KGHDR and SFDVKD. The length of the CDR3 is 15 residues. In nucleotides, the CDR3 is TGTGCCACCAGTGATCTGTGGGGGTTAAATCAGCTCCAGCATTTT. As protein: CATSDLWGLNQLQHF.

This rearrangement joins TRBV15 to TRBJ1-6, with D unclear. The V and J ends lost 3 bases and 8 bases respectively, with 14 bases between them. There are 15 residues in the CDR3. Germline lookup yields CDR1 LNHNV and CDR2 YYDKDF (reference sequence). CDR3 in amino acids: CATSSLVGGDSPLHF. Here the CDR3 DNA reads TGTGCCACCAGCAGCTTGGTTGGCGGGGATTCACCCCTCCACTTT.

The V gene is TRBV12-3 or TRBV12-4, the J gene TRBJ1-2; TRBD1 is a possible D gene (5 bases). There are 14 residues in the CDR3. Trimming removed 5 bases at V and 4 bases at J, with 14 bases between. CDR3: CASSPHEGFYGYTF. CDR3 sequence (DNA): TGTGCCAGCAGTCCGCATGAGGGGTTCTATGGCTACACCTTC.

This clonotype was detected ten times or more. The chain is built from TRBV5-8 and TRBJ2-2; D possibly corresponds to TRBD2 (5 bases). V dropped 4 bases and J dropped 2 bases, with 9 bases sitting between them. The V gene's germline CDR1 is SGHTS and CDR2 YDEGEE. The CDR3 extends over 14 amino acids. The CDR3 DNA reads as TGTGCCAGCAGCGCAGGAGGTAACACCGGGGAGCTGTTTTTT. Translating it yields CASSAGGNTGELFF.

In the case of this clonotype: This may come from a read error, since a much larger clone is one base off. The V and J genes are TRBV5-5 and TRBJ1-2; 8 bases map to TRBD1. The germline V gene encodes CDR1 SGHKS and CDR2 YYEKEE (reference sequence). This CDR3 is 14 amino acids long. J gave up 4 bases and V 4 bases, and 6 bases lay outside the gene matches. The CDR3, as DNA: TGTGCCAGCAGCCAAGGGGACAGGACCTATGGCTACACCTTC. It codes for CASSQGDRTYGYTF.

This clonotype was seen many times. CDR3 DNA: TGTGCCAGCAGGCGGCAGGCCAGCGGGGCCGAGGAGCAGTACTTC. Its translation is CASRRQASGAEEQYF. The chain joins TRBV13 to TRBJ2-7; TRBD2 matches at 7 bases. Unmatched junction bases numbered 15, after V lost 6 bases and J lost 7 bases. Germline CDR1 is PRHDT and CDR2 is FYEKMQ (reference sequence). The CDR3 runs to 15 residues. The entire variable domain, with the rest obtained from reference TRBV13 and TRBJ2-7, is as follows: AAGVIQSPRHLIKEKRETATLKCYPIPRHDTVYWYQQGPGQDPQFLISFYEKMQSDKGSIPDRFSAQQFSDYHSELNMSSLELGDSALYFCASRRQASGAEEQYFGPGTRLTVT.

This clonotype was found a few times. An end of the junction differs from the germline gene, which may be a read error. The genes are TRBV10-3 and TRBJ2-7; 8 positions agree with TRBD1. Per the germline V gene, CDR1 is ENHRY and CDR2 is SYGVKD. This CDR3 has 15 residues. CDR3 in amino acids: CASSYTDRATYEQYF. In DNA, the CDR3 is TGTGCCAGCAGTTACACGGACAGGGCCACCTACGAGCAGTACTTC.

This clonotype came up many times. The chain couples TRBV6-5 to TRBJ1-6; perhaps TRBD1 as D (6 bases). The germline V gene encodes CDR1 MNHEY and CDR2 SVGAGI. V lost 8 bases to trimming and J lost 7 bases, with 15 bases between them. The CDR3 spans 14 residues. The CDR3 coding sequence is TGTGCCAGCTCTCCACAGGGTGAGAATTCACCCCTCCACTTT. It is translated as CASSPQGENSPLHF.

This clonotype was observed many times. The chain uses TRBV5-5 and TRBJ1-2; 7 nucleotides agree with TRBD1. This CDR3 region has 13 residues. The trim removed 1 base at V and 6 bases at J, leaving 3 bases unmatched. Germline loops: CDR1 SGHKS, CDR2 YYEKEE (reference sequence). The CDR3, as DNA: TGTGCCAGCAGCTTGCTGACAGGGCATGGCTACACCTTC. This translates into CASSLLTGHGYTF.

This clonotype turned up a few times. This chain uses TRBV25-1 with TRBJ1-1; D unclear. With 10 bases removed from V and 1 base from J, the gap between germline ends came to 10 bases. Germline V gives CDR1 MGHDK, CDR2 SYGVNS. The CDR3 is made up of 12 amino acids. CDR3 coding DNA: TGTGCCATTCAGATCCGGAACACTGAAGCTTTCTTT. Residues: CAIQIRNTEAFF.

This clonotype was observed at least ten times. The chain combines TRBV29-1 with TRBJ2-2; 8 bases agree with TRBD1. V lost 3 bases to trimming and J lost 2 bases; unmatched junction nucleotides: 8. The CDR3 is made up of 16 amino acids. Germline loops: CDR1 SQVTM, CDR2 ANQGSEA. The CDR3 spells CSVDLYGTGNTGELFF. The CDR3 coding sequence is TGCAGCGTTGACTTGTATGGGACAGGTAACACCGGGGAGCTGTTTTTT.

The chain recombines TRBV29-1 with TRBJ2-5, with 8 bases lining up with TRBD1. CDR1 and CDR2 from the germline V gene are SQVTM and ANQGSEA. With V trimmed by 8 bases and J by 2 bases, 4 bases remained unmatched. This CDR3 has 12 residues. The CDR3 loop reads CSLGDRQETQYF. For the CDR3, the DNA is TGCAGCTTGGGGGACAGGCAAGAGACCCAGTACTTC.

The chain employs TRBV25-1 and TRBJ1-4, with D possibly TRBD1 on 5 matching bases. This CDR3 has 16 residues. Germline V lookup: CDR1 MGHDK, CDR2 SYGVNS. V lost 6 bases and J lost 8, with 22 bases in between. The chain's CDR3 is CASSQGRGGEREKLFF. In DNA form, the CDR3 reads TGTGCCAGCAGCCAAGGACGGGGCGGGGAACGCGAAAAACTGTTTTTT.

The table lists this clonotype with many counts. This sequence joins TRBV7-9 and TRBJ2-5; possible D gene TRBD1, 6 bases. V was shortened by 4 bases and J by 1 base, with 13 bases between the two germline ends. The CDR3 totals 15 residues. The germline gives CDR1 SEHNR, CDR2 FQNEAQ (reference sequence). DNA of the CDR3: TGTGCCAGCAGCTCACAGGGCACCTTCCAAGAGACCCAGTACTTC. Encoded protein: CASSSQGTFQETQYF.

This clonotype was found many times. The chain employs TRBV12-3 or TRBV12-4 and TRBJ1-6, with D perhaps matching TRBD1 (5 bases). V lost 6 bases, J lost 4 bases, and 22 bases lay in between. The CDR3 spans 18 residues. Here the CDR3 reads CASSPWSGDGGYNSPLHF. The CDR3 DNA reads as TGTGCCAGCAGCCCCTGGTCTGGTGACGGGGGTTATAATTCACCCCTCCACTTT.

This clonotype was detected many times. The chain is built from TRBV7-9 and TRBJ2-5, with D tentatively TRBD1 or TRBD2 (5 bases each). CDR3 length equals 15 residues. The ends were cut back, 2 bases at V and 5 bases at J, with 15 bases in the middle. CDR1 is SEHNR, CDR2 FQNEAQ, per germline (reference sequence). The CDR3 sequence: CASSLWWDEEETQYF. The CDR3 bases are TGTGCCAGCAGCTTATGGTGGGACGAGGAGGAGACCCAGTACTTC.

The table lists this clonotype with many counts. This chain links TRBV6-5 with TRBJ2-5; 8 bases line up with TRBD1. The V gene's germline CDR1 is MNHEY and CDR2 SVGAGI. The junction had 3 bases not matched to a gene; V was cut back by 4 bases and J by 5 bases. The CDR3 is 13 residues long. CDR3 in DNA: TGTGCCAGCAGTTCAGGGGGCCGGGAGACCCAGTACTTC. Encoded protein: CASSSGGRETQYF.

On this clonotype itself: Just one base apart from a much larger clone, this may be a read error. The chain recombines TRBV7-9 with TRBJ2-5; D may be TRBD2 (7 bases). Trimming took 5 bases from V and 3 from J, leaving 13 bases between them. The CDR3 loop spans 14 amino acids. Germline CDR1 reads SEHNR; CDR2 reads FQNEAQ (reference sequence). The CDR3 loop is CASSGVGGEETQYF. In DNA form, the CDR3 reads TGTGCCAGCAGCGGTGTAGGGGGGGAAGAGACCCAGTACTTC.

This clonotype was seen at least ten times. The chain joins TRBV2 to TRBJ1-5, with D hard to call. V dropped 0 bases and J dropped 7 bases, with 7 bases sitting between them. CDR3 length: 13 residues. CDR1 and CDR2 from the germline V gene are SNHLY and FYNNEI. The CDR3 DNA is TGTGCCAGCAGTGAAGCGCGGGTCCAGCCCCAGCATTTT. Amino acid sequence: CASSEARVQPQHF.

This clonotype was recorded many times. The chain recombines TRBV5-1 with TRBJ1-3; D perhaps matches TRBD1 (6 bases). CDR3 size: 14 residues. CDR1 and CDR2 (germline): SGHRS, YFSETQ. V lost 5 bases to trimming and J lost 4 bases, with 13 bases between them. CDR3 loop: CASRSTGTGNTIYF. CDR3 sequence (DNA): TGCGCCAGCAGGAGTACAGGGACGGGAAACACCATATATTTT.

V gene TRBV24-1 combines with J gene TRBJ2-5; D is unclear. Trimming shortened V by 4 bases and J by 0 bases, and 8 bases separated the two germline ends. Germline V gene sequence: CDR1 KGHDR, CDR2 SFDVKD. This CDR3 is built from 14 residues. This CDR3 is CATSDTNNQETQYF. The CDR3 DNA reads TGTGCCACCAGTGACACCAACAACCAAGAGACCCAGTACTTC.

This clonotype was seen a few times. The chain is built from TRBV19 and TRBJ2-7, with a tentative D call TRBD1 (7 bases). V was pared by 6 bases and J by 4 bases, with 19 bases between. The germline V gene has CDR1 LNHDA and CDR2 SQIVND (reference sequence). The CDR3 totals 15 residues. The CDR3 here is CASRVSGGHVYEQYF. DNA of the CDR3: TGTGCCAGTAGGGTATCAGGGGGGCACGTTTACGAGCAGTACTTC. The variable domain in full, completed from reference TRBV19 and TRBJ2-7, reads DGGITQSPKYLFRKEGQNVTLSCEQNLNHDAMYWYRQDPGQGLRLIYYSQIVNDFQKGDIAEGYSVSREKKESFPLTVTSAQKNPTAFYLCASRVSGGHVYEQYFGPGTRLTVT.

In its sample, this clonotype was seen a few times. This chain joins TRBV12-3 or TRBV12-4 and TRBJ2-2; TRBD2 matches at 7 bases. V gave up 3 bases and J gave up 5 bases; unmatched junction bases: 6. This CDR3 has 15 residues. CDR3 bases: TGTGCCAGCAGTTTTGGGAGGGAGAGGACCGGGGAGCTGTTTTTT. Encoded protein: CASSFGRERTGELFF.